The sequence of this T cell receptor (beta chain) was determined in a study of regulatory T cells in long-lasting Graves disease. Researchers made TCR beta libraries by using iRepertoire HTBI primers and running Arm-PCR on CDR3 regions. Via MiXCR, TCRdb re-called the multiplex PCR reads, giving one row per CDR3 protein. The sample yields 400,000 to 500,000 distinct CDR3 sequences, 14% to 15% seen once. Overall study results and limits: Persistent Graves' patients showed a TCR diversity that was lower than that of newly diagnosed ones. Persistent patients had a count of shared public clonotypes (under 3,000) that exceeded that of new patients (around 1,000).

Time point indicated: newly diagnosed GD, antithyroid drugs for less than 3 months. Making the TCR library involved RNA that had been extracted from PBMCs. With 4 bases removed from V and 5 bases from J, the gap between germline ends came to 8 bases. The CDR3 sequence is 12 residues long. Looked up from germline, CDR1 is LGHDT and CDR2 is YNNKEL (reference sequence). In regard to this clonotype: What it binds is unknown.

These data were also filed under a second study, of T cells in Graves' hyperthyroidism and ophthalmopathy.

The receptor's source is a woman aged 25 to 39 with Graves disease. Here the sequenced sample was peripheral blood mononuclear cells (PBMCs), taken at new diagnosis, from a patient treated with antithyroid drugs. The genes are TRBV3-1 and TRBJ2-5; no firm D call. In DNA form, the CDR3 reads TGTGCCAGCAGCCCCCGTAAGGAGACCCAGTACTTC. Protein: CASSPRKETQYF.